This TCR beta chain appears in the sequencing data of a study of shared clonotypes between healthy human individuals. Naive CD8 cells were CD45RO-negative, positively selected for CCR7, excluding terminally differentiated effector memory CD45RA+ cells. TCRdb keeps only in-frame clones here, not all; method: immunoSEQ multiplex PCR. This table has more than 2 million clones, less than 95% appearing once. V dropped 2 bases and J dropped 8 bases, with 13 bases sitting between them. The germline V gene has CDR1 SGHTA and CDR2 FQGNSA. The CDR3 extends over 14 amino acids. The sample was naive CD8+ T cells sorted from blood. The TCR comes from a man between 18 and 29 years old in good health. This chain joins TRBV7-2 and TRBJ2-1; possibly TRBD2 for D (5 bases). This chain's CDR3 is CASSLWSGSDEQFF. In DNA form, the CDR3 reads TGTGCCAGCAGCTTATGGTCCGGTAGCGATGAGCAGTTCTTC.